The rows below give T cell receptor beta chains drawn from one sample of a study of shared clonotypes between healthy human individuals. Sequencing used immunoSEQ multiplex PCR; TCRdb keeps in-frame clones, though not all of them. The repertoire holds roughly 2,300,000 clones, with about nine tenths as singletons. The sample consisted of naive CD4+ T cells from PBMCs. The receptors come from a man younger than 35 in good health. Some clones in this sample may be carry-over from other donors' samples. Both conserved end residues are part of each CDR3.

TRBJ2-7,15,TRBV5-6,CASSFAGTGAYEQYF
TRBJ1-2,15,TRBV5-4,CASSLALGQGNGYTF
TRBJ2-1,14,TRBV7-9,CASSLRRKPNEQFF
TRBJ2-2,14,TRBV19,CASSIVRNTGELFF
TRBJ1-3,15,TRBV7-9,CASSPDGGSGNTIYF
TRBJ2-7,13,TRBV5-1,CASSPGLAGEQYF
TRBJ2-4,15,TRBV5-1,CASSAGQGWVNIQYF
TRBJ1-5,16,TRBV28,CASSFLAIYSNQPQHF
TRBJ1-1,11,TRBV20-1,CSFRVNTEAFF
TRBJ1-1,16,TRBV6-1,CASSEFPGQTNTEAFF
TRBJ1-2,16,TRBV7-2,CASKQLTTTGKYGYTF
TRBJ2-1,13,TRBV10-1,CASSENFEAEQFF
TRBJ2-4,17,TRBV30,CAWSVSRRAGSKNIQYF
TRBJ2-4,15,TRBV28,CASRRPPSYKNIQYF
TRBJ2-7,17,TRBV28,CASTSGGLAGDSYEQYF
TRBJ1-2,17,TRBV5-1,CASRRSGTGGISYGYTF
TRBJ2-1,14,TRBV29-1,CSVEVLAGANEQFF
TRBJ2-3,18,TRBV14,CASSQDRGVLLFTDTQYF
TRBJ1-4,16,TRBV28,CASSLYGGSSNEKLFF
TRBJ2-5,14,TRBV27,CASRVQGAKETQYF
TRBJ2-7,16,TRBV28,CASSSGGSLVPYEQYF
TRBJ1-1,14,TRBV7-2,CASSLQGAITEAFF
TRBJ2-7,11,TRBV29-1,CSVSTYNEQYF
TRBJ1-1,15,TRBV18,CASSPPGALNTEAFF
TRBJ1-1,14,TRBV30,CAWSVGVQDTEAFF
TRBJ1-1,13,TRBV19,CASSLAPGGWAFF
TRBJ2-1,15,TRBV2,CASSLLAPTYNEQFF
TRBJ2-1,14,TRBV9,CASSARQGGNEQFF
TRBJ2-7,14,TRBV28,CASSLGTSRYEQYF
TRBJ2-7,14,TRBV14,CASQRGGPAERQYF